This T cell receptor beta chain was sequenced during a study of T cells in Graves' hyperthyroidism and ophthalmopathy. Amplification yielded TCR beta CDR3 regions, with RNA transcripts as the source. HTBI primers were employed in a first-round RT-PCR of the TCR CDR3. TCRdb processed the multiplex PCR reads anew with MiXCR; each CDR3 protein has one entry. Of over 250,000 distinct CDR3 sequences listed, around a quarter are singletons. This sequence was found in a man in his forties with Graves' hyperthyroidism that later progressed to Graves' ophthalmopathy. The specimen was blood.

The CDR3 nucleotides are TGTGCCAGCAGTGACGCCGGACTCTACGAGCAGTACTTC. Encoded protein: CASSDAGLYEQYF. The gene calls are TRBV6-1 and TRBJ2-7, with D maybe TRBD2 (5 bases). Germline loops: CDR1 MNHNS, CDR2 SASEGT. The CDR3 covers 13 residues. Trimming pared 3 bases from V and 3 bases from J, leaving 9 bases between.